This T cell receptor (beta chain) was retrieved from a study of shared clonotypes between healthy human individuals. Study background: Contributing individuals were a couple of females and a few males aged 18 to 49. Regarding the study as a whole: Having only a few donors restricted how much genetic and exposure-history diversity was captured.

The run depth of the assay was deep. Using immunoSEQ multiplex PCR, the repertoire was profiled, and TCRdb retains in-frame clones only, with some absent. Of 450,000 to 500,000 clones detected, approximately 80% appear once; the ten largest clones hold 12%. Donors were healthy HIV-negative adults without recently reported acute infections or vaccinations. In regard to this clone: The antigen remains unidentified.

The germline CDR1 and CDR2 sequences are MNHEY and SMNVEV (reference sequence). The length of the CDR3 is 15 residues. Trimming pared 5 bases from V and 0 bases from J, leaving 10 bases between. The source of this sequence is a woman in her forties in good health. Some clones in this sample may be carry-over from other donors' samples. The specimen was PBMCs. The chain is built from TRBV27 and TRBJ2-2; D is uncertain. As DNA, the CDR3 is TGTGCCAGCAGTCGAGCGTACTCGAACACCGGGGAGCTGTTTTTT. Its translation is CASSRAYSNTGELFF.